The 10 T cell receptor beta chains given below trace back to one sample, sequenced in a study of blood T cell repertoires in COVID-19. Some clones are missing from TCRdb's copy, which holds only in-frame ones; the method was immunoSEQ multiplex PCR. The profile shows 130,000 to 150,000 clones, approximately 90% of them singletons. Material: peripheral blood. These receptors were taken from a man between 18 and 29 years old with COVID-19, enrolled during active disease.

The rearrangement joins TRBV19 to TRBJ2-7; D may be TRBD1 (5 bases). V lost 3 bases and J 1 base, leaving 10 bases between the germline ends. CDR1 and CDR2 from the germline V gene are LNHDA and SQIVND (reference sequence). This CDR3 contains 14 residues. The CDR3 DNA reads as TGTGCCAGTAGTATTAGTCAGGGATCCTACGAGCAGTACTTC. Its translation is CASSISQGSYEQYF.

CDR3 nucleotides: TGTGCCAGCAGCCAACTACTAGATCAAGAGACCCAGTACTTC. It codes for CASSQLLDQETQYF. V is TRBV21-1 and J is TRBJ2-5; TRBD2, the table's D call, was not compared with the DNA. TRBV21-1 is deemed a pseudogene. CDR3 length: 14 amino acids.

The chain uses TRBV9 and TRBJ2-5; TRBD2 agrees at 10 bases. The CDR3 consists of 19 residues. V dropped 3 bases and J dropped 5; count of bases not matched to a gene: 19. CDR1 is SGDLS and CDR2 is YYNGEE in the germline V gene. Written as DNA, the CDR3 is TGTGCCAGCAGCGACGGGGCTAGCGGGGGCGTAGGAGGCCGGGAGACCCAGTACTTC. Amino acids: CASSDGASGGVGGRETQYF.

The chain has TRBV28 and TRBJ2-7, with TRBD2 identical over 16 bases. Germline V gene sequence: CDR1 MDHEN, CDR2 SYDVKM. This CDR3 spans 16 amino acids. V trimming: 8 bases; J trimming: 5 bases; junction bases outside the gene matches: 9. The CDR3 DNA sequence: TGTGCCAGCCCCCCGGGACTAGCGGGAGGGAGGCACGAGCAGTACTTC. Protein: CASPPGLAGGRHEQYF.

V and J are TRBV2 and TRBJ2-2; D is uncertain. The CDR3 is made up of 13 amino acids. V shed 9 bases and J shed 0 bases, with 8 bases lying between them. CDR1 is SNHLY, CDR2 FYNNEI, per germline. In DNA form, the CDR3 reads TGTGCCAGTCCCGCAGCGAACACCGGGGAGCTGTTTTTT. Protein sequence: CASPAANTGELFF.

This sequence joins TRBV5-1 and TRBJ2-7; 9 positions agree with TRBD1. Germline V gene data show CDR1 as SGHRS and CDR2 as YFSETQ. The CDR3 extends over 16 amino acids. V shed 0 bases and J 5 bases; nucleotides not matched to a gene: 9. The CDR3 region has the DNA TGCGCCAGCAGCTTGGCCGGGACAGGGATTACCGACGAGCAGTACTTC. Its protein product is CASSLAGTGITDEQYF. Complete variable domain (other parts from reference TRBV5-1 and TRBJ2-7): KAGVTQTPRYLIKTRGQQVTLSCSPISGHRSVSWYQQTPGQGLQFLFEYFSETQRNKGNFPGRFSGRQFSNSRSEMNVSTLELGDSALYLCASSLAGTGITDEQYFGPGTRLTVT.

With respect to this clone: At one of its ends the junction is not consistent with the germline gene, which may arise from a read error. The gene calls are TRBV30 and TRBJ1-1, with D perhaps TRBD1 (5 bases). The CDR3 is made up of 14 amino acids. Germline CDR1 GTSNPN, CDR2 SVGIG (reference sequence). As DNA, the CDR3 is TGTGCCTGGAGTGTTTTAGGGGCGAACAGTGAAGCTTTCTTT. It translates to CAWSVLGANSEAFF.

The rearrangement links TRBV5-1 to TRBJ2-7, with TRBD1 as a possible D gene (5 bases). This CDR3 is 14 amino acids long. Trimming shortened V by 4 bases and J by 3 bases, and 14 bases separated the two germline ends. In germline, CDR1 is SGHRS, CDR2 YFSETQ. The CDR3 DNA sequence: TGCGCCAGCAGCCCGGACAACCGTAACTACGAGCAGTACTTC. This encodes CASSPDNRNYEQYF. Together with reference TRBV5-1 and TRBJ2-7, the CDR3 gives the full variable domain: KAGVTQTPRYLIKTRGQQVTLSCSPISGHRSVSWYQQTPGQGLQFLFEYFSETQRNKGNFPGRFSGRQFSNSRSEMNVSTLELGDSALYLCASSPDNRNYEQYFGPGTRLTVT.

The chain links TRBV27 to TRBJ2-5, with D possibly TRBD2 on 6 matching bases. CDR3 length equals 15 residues. The V end lost 2 bases, the J end lost 4 bases, and 14 bases lay between the germline ends. The germline CDR1 and CDR2 sequences are MNHEY and SMNVEV (reference sequence). CDR3 in DNA: TGTGCCAGCAGTTTAGTGCGGGCGGGGCGAGAGACCCAGTACTTC. Translation: CASSLVRAGRETQYF.

The V call is TRBV7-3, the J call TRBJ2-1, with 11 positions matching TRBD2. Losses at the gene ends were 5 bases for V and 4 bases for J; bases not matched to a gene: 19. CDR1 SGHTA and CDR2 FQGTGA come from the germline V gene. The CDR3 is 20 amino acids. The CDR3 coding sequence is TGTGCCAGCAGCCCACGCCCGGTAGCGGGAGGGCCGTGGGAATACAATGAGCAGTTCTTC. The encoded protein is CASSPRPVAGGPWEYNEQFF. Drawing the rest from reference TRBV7-3 and TRBJ2-1, the complete variable domain is GAGVSQTPSNKVTEKGKYVELRCDPISGHTALYWYRQSLGQGPEFLIYFQGTGAADDSGLPNDRFFAVRPEGSVSTLKIQRTERGDSAVYLCASSPRPVAGGPWEYNEQFFGPGTRLTVL.